This T cell receptor beta chain was profiled in a study of shared clonotypes between healthy human individuals. Clones were sequenced by immunoSEQ multiplex PCR, and TCRdb holds only the in-frame ones, with some missing. Of over 950,000 clones detected, approximately 80% appear once; the ten largest clones hold 0.7% to 0.95%. Germline-derived CDR1 and CDR2 are SGHDN and FVKESK. V lost 2 bases to trimming and J lost 3 bases, with 8 bases between them. The CDR3 is 13 amino acids. In the case of this clone: No antigen is known for it.

General study points: Sharing across four donors was highest in naive CD4 (around 5%) and lowest in memory CD8 (approximately 0.4%). Among non-shared clonotypes, generation probabilities were lower than among those shared by all four donors. Depth was large, yet rarefaction showed that sorted-subset sequencing was incomplete.

The chain recombines TRBV14 with TRBJ2-7; tentative D call: TRBD1 (5 bases). The clonotype originates from a man between 18 and 29 years old in good health. Some clones in this sample may be carry-over from other donors' samples. Sequencing was done on a sample of memory CD4+ T cells from PBMCs. The subset: CD45RA-negative fraction. CDR3 in amino acids: CASSQTDIYEQYF. Here the CDR3 DNA reads TGTGCCAGCAGCCAAACGGACATCTACGAGCAGTACTTC.